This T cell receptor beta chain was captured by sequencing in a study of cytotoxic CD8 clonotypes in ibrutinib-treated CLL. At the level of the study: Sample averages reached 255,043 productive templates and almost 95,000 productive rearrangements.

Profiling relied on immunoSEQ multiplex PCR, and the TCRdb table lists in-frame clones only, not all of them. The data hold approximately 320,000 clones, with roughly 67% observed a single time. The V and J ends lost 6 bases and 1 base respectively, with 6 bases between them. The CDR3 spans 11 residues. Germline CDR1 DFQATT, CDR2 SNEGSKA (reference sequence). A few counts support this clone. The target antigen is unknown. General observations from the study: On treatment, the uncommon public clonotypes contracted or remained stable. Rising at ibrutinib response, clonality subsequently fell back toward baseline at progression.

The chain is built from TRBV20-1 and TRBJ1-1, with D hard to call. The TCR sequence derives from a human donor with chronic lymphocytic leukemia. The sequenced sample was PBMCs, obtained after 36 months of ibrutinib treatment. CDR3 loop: CSATKNTEAFF. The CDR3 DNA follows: TGCAGTGCCACAAAGAACACTGAAGCTTTCTTT.